The 17 T cell receptor beta chains below were found in one sample sequenced in a study of cytomegalovirus exposure and HLA in healthy donors. Primers: 60 Vbeta forward and 13 Jbeta reverse. Using immunoSEQ multiplex PCR, the repertoire was profiled, and TCRdb retains in-frame clones only, with some absent. The sample consists of 100,000 or so clones, over 60% of them appearing once. Sequencing was done on a sample of PBMCs. The receptors were gathered from a female donor in good health and CMV-seropositive.

The chain couples TRBV4-2 to TRBJ2-3, with 14 bases lining up with TRBD2. Germline CDR1 LGHNA, CDR2 YNFKEQ. The CDR3 has 18 amino acids. Trimming removed 1 base from V and 0 bases from J; junction bases left unmatched: 3. The CDR3: CASSQVTSGRGSTDTQYF. CDR3 nucleotide sequence: TGTGCCAGCAGCCAAGTGACTAGCGGGAGGGGAAGCACAGATACGCAGTATTTT.

Points on this clone: This sample also contains other DNA sequences that code for the same CDR3. The chain is built from TRBV28 and TRBJ2-2, with TRBD1 identical over 7 bases. Germline loops: CDR1 MDHEN, CDR2 SYDVKM. This CDR3 is built from 16 residues. Trimming cost V 3 bases and J 1 base; bases outside gene matches: 5. The CDR3 region has the DNA TGTGCCAGCAGTTTTTGGCAGGGGGTGAACACCGGGGAGCTGTTTTTT. Protein product: CASSFWQGVNTGELFF. Looking up the rest from reference TRBV28 and TRBJ2-2 gives the full variable domain: DVKVTQSSRYLVKRTGEKVFLECVQDMDHENMFWYRQDPGLGLRLIYFSYDVKMKEKGDIPEGYSVSREKKERFSLILESASTNQTSMYLCASSFWQGVNTGELFFGEGSRLTVL.

The table lists this clone with a count of one. The chain recombines TRBV18 with TRBJ1-3, with D unresolved. The germline CDR1 and CDR2 sequences are KGHSH and LQKENI. V lost 2 bases and J lost 0, with 5 bases in between. This CDR3 comprises 14 residues. The CDR3 spells CASSPNSSGNTIYF. CDR3 DNA: TGTGCCAGCTCACCAAATAGCTCTGGAAACACCATATATTTT.

This sequence joins TRBV2 and TRBJ1-4, with a weak D call TRBD1 (5 bases). This CDR3 spans 13 amino acids. Germline loops: CDR1 SNHLY, CDR2 FYNNEI. V lost 6 bases and J 5 bases, leaving 10 bases between the germline ends. The CDR3 bases are TGTGCCAGCAGGGGGGGAATAAATGAAAAACTGTTTTTT. It specifies CASRGGINEKLFF.

This clone was counted between two and nine times. The rearrangement links TRBV11-2 to TRBJ2-7; weak D call: TRBD1 (6 bases). Trimming pared 5 bases from V and 2 bases from J, leaving 13 bases between. Looked up from germline, CDR1 is SGHAT and CDR2 is FQNNGV. CDR3 length equals 14 residues. The CDR3 sequence: CASSLIQGPYEQYF. CDR3 sequence (DNA): TGTGCCAGCAGCCTCATCCAGGGGCCCTACGAGCAGTACTTC.

This sequence joins TRBV6-6 and TRBJ2-7, with 8 bases matching TRBD1. The CDR3 runs to 15 residues. V shed 7 bases, J shed 1 base, and the junction held 9 bases outside the gene matches. Looked up from germline, CDR1 is MNHNY and CDR2 is SVGAGI (reference sequence). CDR3 amino acids: CASTTSGTGSYEQYF. DNA of the CDR3: TGTGCCAGCACGACATCCGGGACAGGTTCCTACGAGCAGTACTTC.

The chain couples TRBV28 to TRBJ1-1; 8 nucleotides match TRBD1. Looked up from germline, CDR1 is MDHEN and CDR2 is SYDVKM. J gave up 5 bases and V 6 bases, and 5 bases lay outside the gene matches. The CDR3 runs 13 residues. As DNA, the CDR3 is TGTGCCAGCAGCTCGGACAGGGTGACTGAAGCTTTCTTT. As protein: CASSSDRVTEAFF.

Note on this clone: Other DNA sequences of this sample code for an identical CDR3. This rearrangement joins TRBV25-1 to TRBJ2-5; D possibly corresponds to TRBD1 (6 bases). Between the trimmed V and J ends, which lost 6 bases and 4 bases, there was a span of 12 bases. The CDR3 has 13 residues. Germline CDR1 reads MGHDK; CDR2 reads SYGVNS. CDR3 amino acids: CASRNRVLETQYF. DNA of the CDR3: TGTGCCAGCAGGAACAGGGTCCTAGAGACCCAGTACTTC.

A few counts support this clone. The genes are TRBV28 and TRBJ1-2; 7 nucleotides align to TRBD1. V gave up 6 bases and J gave up 4 bases; unmatched junction bases: 5. Per germline, CDR1 MDHEN and CDR2 SYDVKM. CDR3 size: 13 residues. The CDR3 coding sequence is TGTGCCAGCAGAGGGACAGTAGGCTATGGCTACACCTTC. It encodes CASRGTVGYGYTF.

This clone was counted a single time. J is TRBJ1-1 and V is TRBV5-1; 10 bases line up with TRBD1. CDR3 length: 15 amino acids. The germline CDR1 and CDR2 sequences are SGHRS and YFSETQ. V gave up 3 bases and J gave up 3 bases; unmatched junction bases: 5. Here the CDR3 reads CASSYDRGRDTEAFF. DNA of the CDR3: TGCGCCAGCAGCTATGACAGGGGGCGGGACACTGAAGCTTTCTTT.

The DNA for the CDR3 is TGTGCCAGCGGGCTAGCCAAAAACATTCAGTACTTC. Protein sequence: CASGLAKNIQYF. The chain links TRBV28 to TRBJ2-4; no clear D gene. CDR3 size: 12 residues. Between the trimmed V and J ends, which lost 8 bases and 0 bases, there was a span of 5 bases. Per germline, CDR1 MDHEN and CDR2 SYDVKM.

The rearrangement joins TRBV2 to TRBJ2-7, with 10 bases lining up with TRBD2. V lost 0 bases and J lost 4; bases outside the gene matches: 6. CDR1 is SNHLY and CDR2 is FYNNEI in the germline V gene. CDR3 length: 16 amino acids. The DNA of the CDR3 is TGTGCCAGCAGTGAAGCGGGGGCTAGCGGGAGTTACGAGCAGTACTTC. This gives the protein CASSEAGASGSYEQYF.

The chain links TRBV2 to TRBJ1-6, with 8 positions matching TRBD1. In germline, CDR1 is SNHLY, CDR2 FYNNEI. The V gene end was trimmed by 6 bases and the J gene end by 6 bases; junction bases not matched to a gene: 16. The length of the CDR3 is 18 residues. This chain's CDR3 is CASRGILSGQATNSPLHF. DNA for the CDR3: TGTGCCAGCAGGGGAATACTCTCGGGACAGGCGACTAATTCACCCCTCCACTTT. Complete variable domain (other parts from reference TRBV2 and TRBJ1-6): EPEVTQTPSHQVTQMGQEVILRCVPISNHLYFYWYRQILGQKVEFLVSFYNNEISEKSEIFDDQFSVERPDGSNFTLKIRSTKLEDSAMYFCASRGILSGQATNSPLHFGNGTRLTVT.

The chain combines TRBV6-1 with TRBJ1-5, with TRBD1 matching 8 bases. V trimming: 6 bases; J trimming: 4 bases; junction bases outside the gene matches: 5. Per the germline V gene, CDR1 is MNHNS and CDR2 is SASEGT. This CDR3 comprises 14 residues. The CDR3 spells CASSPGQGNQPQHF. CDR3 DNA: TGTGCCAGCAGCCCAGGACAGGGAAATCAGCCCCAGCATTTT.

This clone was observed a single time. V and J are TRBV2 and TRBJ1-2; TRBD1 aligns across 10 bases. The junction had 5 bases not matched to a gene; V was cut back by 3 bases and J by 7 bases. Germline CDR1 and CDR2: SNHLY and FYNNEI. The CDR3 length is 14 residues. The CDR3 is CASSDRQGAGGYTF. CDR3 nucleotides: TGTGCCAGCAGTGACCGACAGGGGGCGGGTGGCTACACCTTC.

The chain has TRBV4-1 and TRBJ1-1; no clear D gene. CDR1 is MGHRA and CDR2 is YSYEKL in the germline V gene. Trimming cost V 4 bases and J 4 bases, with 16 bases left between them. The CDR3 covers 15 residues. DNA for the CDR3: TGCGCCAGCAGCCTGCTGCCGACCGGGAGCACTGAAGCTTTCTTT. Encoded protein: CASSLLPTGSTEAFF.

CDR3 protein: CASSYTTGNYGYTF. CDR3 in DNA: TGTGCCAGCAGTTACACAACAGGGAACTATGGCTACACCTTC. V is TRBV6-5 and J is TRBJ1-2; possible D gene TRBD1, 6 bases. Germline lookup yields CDR1 MNHEY and CDR2 SVGAGI. Trimming removed 2 bases from V and 2 bases from J, with 9 bases in between. CDR3 length: 14 residues.